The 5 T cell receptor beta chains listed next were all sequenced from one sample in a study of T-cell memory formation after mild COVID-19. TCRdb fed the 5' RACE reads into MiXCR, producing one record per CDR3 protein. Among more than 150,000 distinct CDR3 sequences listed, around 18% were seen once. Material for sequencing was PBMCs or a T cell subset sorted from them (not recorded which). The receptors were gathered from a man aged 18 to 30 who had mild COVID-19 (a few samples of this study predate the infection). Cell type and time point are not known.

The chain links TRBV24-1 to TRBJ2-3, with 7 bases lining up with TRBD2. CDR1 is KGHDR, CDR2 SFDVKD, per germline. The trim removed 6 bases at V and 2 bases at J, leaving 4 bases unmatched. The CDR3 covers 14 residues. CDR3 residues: CATSQAGTTDTQYF. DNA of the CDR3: TGTGCCACCAGTCAAGCGGGGACCACAGATACGCAGTATTTT.

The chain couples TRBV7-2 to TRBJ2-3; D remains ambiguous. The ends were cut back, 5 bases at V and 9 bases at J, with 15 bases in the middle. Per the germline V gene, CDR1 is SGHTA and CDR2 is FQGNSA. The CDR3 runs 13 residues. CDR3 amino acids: CASSLPATETQYF. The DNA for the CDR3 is TGTGCCAGCAGCCTCCCTGCGACTGAAACGCAGTATTTT.

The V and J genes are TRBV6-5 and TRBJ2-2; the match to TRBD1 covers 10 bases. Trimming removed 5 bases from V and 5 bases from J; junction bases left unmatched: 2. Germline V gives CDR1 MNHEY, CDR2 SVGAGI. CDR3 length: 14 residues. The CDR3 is CASSPGQGTGELFF. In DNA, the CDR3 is TGTGCCAGCAGTCCGGGACAGGGGACCGGGGAGCTGTTTTTT.

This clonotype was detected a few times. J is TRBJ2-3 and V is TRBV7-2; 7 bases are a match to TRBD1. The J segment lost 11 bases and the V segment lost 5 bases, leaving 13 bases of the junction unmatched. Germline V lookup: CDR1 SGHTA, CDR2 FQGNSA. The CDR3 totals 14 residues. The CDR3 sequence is CASSPGQVRVGQYF. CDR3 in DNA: TGTGCCAGCAGCCCCGGACAGGTTAGGGTAGGGCAGTATTTT.

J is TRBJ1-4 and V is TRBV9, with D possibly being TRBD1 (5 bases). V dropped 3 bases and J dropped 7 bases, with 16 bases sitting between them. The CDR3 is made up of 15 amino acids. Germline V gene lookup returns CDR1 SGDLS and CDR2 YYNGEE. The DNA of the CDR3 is TGTGCCAGCAGCGAGACGACGGACATGCCTGAAAAACTGTTTTTT. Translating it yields CASSETTDMPEKLFF.